The 3 T cell receptor beta chains reported below all come from one sample, sequenced in a study of blood T cells in healthy people across ages. Primed by a sample-barcoded 5' primer and a J-beta primer mix, a second PCR proceeded for about 6 to 11 cycles. TCRdb itself ran the 5' RACE reads through MiXCR, one entry per CDR3 protein. The sample shows around 500,000 distinct CDR3 sequences, around 48% of them seen only once. What was sequenced was blood. Receptors originate from an elderly man in good health.

The CDR3 region is CASSLAPGRYSGANVLTF. CDR3 sequence (DNA): TGCGCCAGCAGCTTGGCCCCCGGCCGGTACTCTGGGGCCAACGTCCTGACTTTC. The rearrangement links TRBV5-1 to TRBJ2-6; D is unclear. Trimming removed 0 bases from V and 0 bases from J, with 13 bases in between. The germline V gene has CDR1 SGHRS and CDR2 YFSETQ. The CDR3 is 18 residues long.

The gene calls are TRBV6-2 or TRBV6-3 and TRBJ2-7, with TRBD2 as a possible D gene (5 bases). The V and J ends lost 2 bases and 7 bases respectively, with 21 bases between them. The germline CDR1 and CDR2 sequences are MNHEY and SVGEGT. The CDR3 sequence is 16 residues long. Here the CDR3 reads CASSYAELVENNEQYF. Written as DNA, the CDR3 is TGTGCCAGCAGTTACGCCGAACTAGTGGAAAACAATGAGCAGTACTTC.

This clonotype showed up just a few times. The CDR3 loop reads CASSQRRALNYGYTF. The DNA of the CDR3 is TGCGCCAGCAGCCAACGCAGGGCGCTTAACTATGGCTACACCTTC. V is TRBV4-3 and J is TRBJ1-2, with TRBD1 as a possible D gene (5 bases). Trimming took 2 bases from V and 1 from J, leaving 11 bases between them. There are 15 residues in the CDR3. Germline CDR1 and CDR2: LGHNA and YSLEER.